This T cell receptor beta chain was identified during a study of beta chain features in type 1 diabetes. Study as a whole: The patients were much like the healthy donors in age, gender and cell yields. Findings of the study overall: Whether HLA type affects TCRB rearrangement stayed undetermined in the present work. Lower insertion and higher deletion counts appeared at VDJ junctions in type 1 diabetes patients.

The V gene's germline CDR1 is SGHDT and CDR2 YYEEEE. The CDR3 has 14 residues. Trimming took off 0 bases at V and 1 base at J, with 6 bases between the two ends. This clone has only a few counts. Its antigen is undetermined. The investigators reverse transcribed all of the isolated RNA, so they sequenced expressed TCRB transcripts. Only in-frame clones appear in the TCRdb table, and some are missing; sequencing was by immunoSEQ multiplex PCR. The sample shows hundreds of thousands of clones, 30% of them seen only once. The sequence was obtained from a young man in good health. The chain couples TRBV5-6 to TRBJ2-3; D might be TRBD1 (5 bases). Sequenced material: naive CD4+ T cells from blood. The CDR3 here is CASSLAGRTDTQYF. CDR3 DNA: TGTGCCAGCAGCTTGGCAGGGCGCACAGATACGCAGTATTTT.